This T cell receptor (beta chain) was recovered during a study of neoadjuvant anti-PD-1 for oral cavity cancer. Findings and limits, study-wide: After neoadjuvant nivolumab, PBMC T cell clonality was significantly higher in non-responders than responders.

About this clone itself: The antigen is not known.

Repertoires were generated with immunoSEQ multiplex PCR, while TCRdb's copy carries only in-frame clones and drops some. The sample includes about 14,000 clones, 70% of them seen just once. The CDR3 consists of 17 residues. The germline V gene has CDR1 LNHDA and CDR2 SQIVND (reference sequence). The V gene end was trimmed by 2 bases and the J gene end by 1 base; junction bases not matched to a gene: 9. This sample comprised PBMCs, obtained before nivolumab (anti-PD-1) treatment. This rearrangement joins TRBV19 to TRBJ1-1, with 8 positions matching TRBD1. The clonotype was recovered from a person between 40 and 85 years old with oral cavity squamous cell carcinoma. In DNA form, the CDR3 reads TGTGCCAGTAGTATATGGTCGGGACAGGTGCCGAACACTGAAGCTTTCTTT. As protein: CASSIWSGQVPNTEAFF.